Here is one T cell receptor beta chain with its context. This sample stems from a study of blood T cell repertoires in COVID-19. Study-level information: In each case, the material was cDNA or gDNA derived from T cells, B-cell-depleted T cells, or PBMCs.

This CDR3 contains 14 residues. Losses at the gene ends were 10 bases for V and 6 bases for J; bases not matched to a gene: 12. The V gene's germline CDR1 is LNHDA and CDR2 SQIVND (reference sequence). The repertoire was sequenced with immunoSEQ multiplex PCR; TCRdb's copy has only in-frame clones and lacks some. The sample has roughly 260,000 clones, about 90% seen once. The chain couples TRBV19 to TRBJ1-2; the match to TRBD1 covers 9 bases. This clonotype was sampled from a human donor in a cohort exposed to, infected with or recovered from COVID-19 (not recorded which). The donor label of this sample is uncertain. Sequencing was carried out using PBMCs or T cells enriched from blood (not recorded which). This CDR3 reads CATKPVGQGHGYTF. The DNA for the CDR3 is TGTGCCACCAAACCCGTGGGACAGGGTCATGGCTACACCTTC.